This T cell receptor beta chain comes out of a study of T cells in Graves' hyperthyroidism and ophthalmopathy. The CDR3 is made up of 16 amino acids. Trimming stripped 3 bases from V and 1 base from J, with 13 bases between. Germline V gives CDR1 LNHDA, CDR2 SQIVND (reference sequence). Amplified TCR beta CDR3 regions derived from RNA transcripts. HTBI primers were used for first-round RT-PCR of the TCR CDR3. MiXCR, applied by TCRdb to the multiplex PCR reads, yields one record per CDR3 protein. There are more than 450,000 distinct CDR3 sequences in the sample; 15% to 20% occur only once, and about half lies in the top ten.

The chain employs TRBV19 and TRBJ1-5; D gene uncertain. The sequencing sample was made of blood. This sequence originates from a man aged 35-49 years with Graves' ophthalmopathy. CDR3 region: CASSIGKVFSNQPQHF. The CDR3 DNA sequence: TGTGCCAGTAGTATCGGGAAAGTTTTCAGCAATCAGCCCCAGCATTTT.